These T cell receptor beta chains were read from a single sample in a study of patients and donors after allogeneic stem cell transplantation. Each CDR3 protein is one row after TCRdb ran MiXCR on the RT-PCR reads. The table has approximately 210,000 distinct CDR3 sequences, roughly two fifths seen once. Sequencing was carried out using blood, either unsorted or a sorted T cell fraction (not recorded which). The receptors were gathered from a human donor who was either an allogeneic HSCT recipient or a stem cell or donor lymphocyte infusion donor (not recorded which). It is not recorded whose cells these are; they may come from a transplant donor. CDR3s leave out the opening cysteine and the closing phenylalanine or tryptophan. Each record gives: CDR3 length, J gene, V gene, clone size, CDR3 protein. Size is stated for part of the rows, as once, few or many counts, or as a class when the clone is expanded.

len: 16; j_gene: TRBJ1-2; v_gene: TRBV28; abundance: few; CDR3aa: ASRTRDRGSFVDYGYT
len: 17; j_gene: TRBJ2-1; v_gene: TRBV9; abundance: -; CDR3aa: ASSESGTSGRPGNNEQF
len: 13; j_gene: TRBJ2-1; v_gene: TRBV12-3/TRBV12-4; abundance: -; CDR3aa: ASSPGTSGMDEQF
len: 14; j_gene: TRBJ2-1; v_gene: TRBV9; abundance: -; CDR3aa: ASSAPGQAGRSEQF
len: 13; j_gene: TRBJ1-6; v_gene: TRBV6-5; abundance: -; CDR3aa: ASSYDGPHNSPLH
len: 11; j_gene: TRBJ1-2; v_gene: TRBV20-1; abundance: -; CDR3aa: SARETGLYGYT
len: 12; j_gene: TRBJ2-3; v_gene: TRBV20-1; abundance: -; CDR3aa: SARRVVGGGTQY
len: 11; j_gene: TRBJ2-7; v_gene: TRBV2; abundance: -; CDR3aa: ASSYRGQGSQY
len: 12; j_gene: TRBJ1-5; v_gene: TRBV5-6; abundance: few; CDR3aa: ASAPGGSNQPQH
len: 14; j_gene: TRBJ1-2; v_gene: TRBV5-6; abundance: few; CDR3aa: ASSLPGGSFNYGYT
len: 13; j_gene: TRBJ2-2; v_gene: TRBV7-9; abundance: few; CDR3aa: ASSLHPGLFGELF
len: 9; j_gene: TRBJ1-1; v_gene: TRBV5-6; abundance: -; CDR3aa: ASSKASGAF
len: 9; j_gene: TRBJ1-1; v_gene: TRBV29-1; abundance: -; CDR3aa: SAQEGTEAF
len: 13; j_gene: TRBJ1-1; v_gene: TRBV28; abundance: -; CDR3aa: ASSSLSGGWTEAF
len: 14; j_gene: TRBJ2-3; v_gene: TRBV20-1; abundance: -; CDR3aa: SASPPSRLHTDTQY
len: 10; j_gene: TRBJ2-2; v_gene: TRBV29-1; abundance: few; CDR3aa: SVSVNTGELF
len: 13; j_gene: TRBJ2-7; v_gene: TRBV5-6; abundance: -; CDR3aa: ASSWGLDSSYEQY
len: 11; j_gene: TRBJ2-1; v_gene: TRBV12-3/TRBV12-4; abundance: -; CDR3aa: ATLAGGRHEQF
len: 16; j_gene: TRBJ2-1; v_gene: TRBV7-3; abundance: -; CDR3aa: ASSLTPLGLATYNEQF
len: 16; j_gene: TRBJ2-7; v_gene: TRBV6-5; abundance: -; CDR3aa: ASSYYAGLAGGVREQY
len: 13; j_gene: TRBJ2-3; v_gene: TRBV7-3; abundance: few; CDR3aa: ASSSGHAAGDTQY
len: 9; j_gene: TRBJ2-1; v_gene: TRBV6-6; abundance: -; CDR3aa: ASLLNNEQF
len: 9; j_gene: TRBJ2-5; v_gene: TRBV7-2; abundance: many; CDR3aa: ASSDQETQY
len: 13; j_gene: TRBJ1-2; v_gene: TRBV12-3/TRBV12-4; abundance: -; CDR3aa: ASRELAPPGGGYT
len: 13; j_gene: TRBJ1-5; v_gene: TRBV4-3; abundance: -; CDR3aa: ASSQHGTLEQPQH
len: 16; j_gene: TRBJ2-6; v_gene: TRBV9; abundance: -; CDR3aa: ASSVGGHRYSGANVLT
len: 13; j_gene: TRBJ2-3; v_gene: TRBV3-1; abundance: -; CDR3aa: ASSQSGLATDTQY
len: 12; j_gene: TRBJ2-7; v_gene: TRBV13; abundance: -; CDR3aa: ASSPGGARYEQY
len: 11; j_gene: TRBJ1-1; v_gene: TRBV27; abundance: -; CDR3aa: ASSFSALTEAF
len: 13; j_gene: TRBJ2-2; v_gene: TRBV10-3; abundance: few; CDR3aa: AIRPGPGSTGELF
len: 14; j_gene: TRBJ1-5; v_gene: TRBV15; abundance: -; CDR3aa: ATSRDGDPVNQPQH
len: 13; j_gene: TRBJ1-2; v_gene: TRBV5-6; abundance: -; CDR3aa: ASSPGQEYGDGYT
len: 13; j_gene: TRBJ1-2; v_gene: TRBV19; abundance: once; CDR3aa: ASSPGSSLNYGYT
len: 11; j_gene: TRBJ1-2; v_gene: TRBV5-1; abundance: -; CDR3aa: ASSSQVNYGYT
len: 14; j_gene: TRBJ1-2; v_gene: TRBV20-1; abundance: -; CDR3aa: SAVPGGQGIGYGYT
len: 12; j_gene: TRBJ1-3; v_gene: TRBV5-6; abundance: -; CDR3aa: ASSRQGSGNTIY
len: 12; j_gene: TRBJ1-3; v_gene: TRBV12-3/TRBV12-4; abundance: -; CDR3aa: ASRPVGAGNTIY
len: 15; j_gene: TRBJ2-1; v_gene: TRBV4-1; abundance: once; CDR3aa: ASSQVAETGSHNEQF
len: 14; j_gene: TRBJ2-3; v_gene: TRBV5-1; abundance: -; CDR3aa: ASSLDRPGRTDTQY
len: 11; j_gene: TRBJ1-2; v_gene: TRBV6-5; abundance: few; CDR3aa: ASSFPGRSGYT
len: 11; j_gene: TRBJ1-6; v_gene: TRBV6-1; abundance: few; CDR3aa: ASSLLEDSPLH
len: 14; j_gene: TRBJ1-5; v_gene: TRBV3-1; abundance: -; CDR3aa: ASSRGTGAPNQPQH
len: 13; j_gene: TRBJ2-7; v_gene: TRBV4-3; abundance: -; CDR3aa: ASSQAREDIYEQY
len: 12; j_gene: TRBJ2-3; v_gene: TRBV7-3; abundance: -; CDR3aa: ASSLGLYPDTQY
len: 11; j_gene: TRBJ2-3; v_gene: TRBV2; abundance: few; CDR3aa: ASEIGRADTQY
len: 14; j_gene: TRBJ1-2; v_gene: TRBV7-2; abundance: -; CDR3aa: ASSLAAGKGSYGYT
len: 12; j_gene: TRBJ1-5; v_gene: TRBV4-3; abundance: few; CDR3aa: ASSQEGGRQPQH
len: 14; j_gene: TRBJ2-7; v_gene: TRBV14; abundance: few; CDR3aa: ASSQRMGQGSYEQY
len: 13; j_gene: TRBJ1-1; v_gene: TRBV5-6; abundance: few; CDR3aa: ASSGWTGQNTEAF